These T cell receptor beta chains were read from a single sample in a study of T-cell memory formation after mild COVID-19. One entry per CDR3 protein results from TCRdb running MiXCR on the 5' RACE reads. Of about 110,000 distinct CDR3 sequences in the sample, roughly a sixth were seen once. The sample comprised PBMCs or a T cell subset sorted from them (not recorded which). Receptors originate from a man aged 18 to 30 who had mild COVID-19 (a few samples of this study predate the infection). Cell type and time point are not known. Each CDR3 is given with its conserved first and last residue. Each record gives: V gene, J gene, D gene, clone size, CDR3 DNA, CDR3 protein. A D gene is named only where the DNA matches it firmly. Rows may omit the clone size; those that give it use once, few, many or a size class.

>TRBV5-1|TRBJ2-1|TRBD2|-
TGCGCCAGCAGTGGCCAAGCGGGGGAAGAGCAGTTCTTC
CASSGQAGEEQFF
>TRBV6-5|TRBJ2-2|TRBD2|few
TGTGCCAGCAGTCGGACTAGCGGGGGGCCCGGGAGCACCGGGGAGCTGTTTTTT
CASSRTSGGPGSTGELFF
>TRBV12-3/TRBV12-4|TRBJ1-1|-|once
TGTGCCAGCAGTTTTAACTACAGGAACACTGAAGCTTTCTTT
CASSFNYRNTEAFF
>TRBV6-5|TRBJ2-3|-|many
TGTGCCAGCAGCTACTGGCAGGGGAGAGGGGATACGCAGTATTTT
CASSYWQGRGDTQYF
>TRBV7-8|TRBJ1-5|-|many
TGTGCCAGCAGCTCGGCGGGTGGGAATCAGCCCCAGCATTTT
CASSSAGGNQPQHF
>TRBV20-1|TRBJ1-6|TRBD1|few
TGCAGTGCTAGGCAACAGGGGGCTGGGTCCTATAATTCACCCCTCCACTTT
CSARQQGAGSYNSPLHF
>TRBV5-1|TRBJ2-2|TRBD2|few
TGCGCCAGCAGCACATTAGCGGGGGAGACCGGGGAGCTGTTTTTT
CASSTLAGETGELFF
>TRBV7-3|TRBJ2-1|TRBD1|many
TGTGCCAGCAGCGCCACAGGGGGTTTCTACAATGAGCAGTTCTTC
CASSATGGFYNEQFF
>TRBV7-2|TRBJ2-3|-|-
TGTGCCAGCAGCCAGTCCAGGGTAGATACGCAGTATTTT
CASSQSRVDTQYF
>TRBV18|TRBJ2-2|TRBD2|-
TGTGCCAGCTCATCACTTAGCGGGACCAACACCGGGGAGCTGTTTTTT
CASSSLSGTNTGELFF
>TRBV11-1|TRBJ1-2|TRBD1|-
TGTGCCAGCAGCTTAACGCAGGGGGCATATGGCTACACCTTC
CASSLTQGAYGYTF
>TRBV7-8|TRBJ1-2|TRBD1|-
TGTGCCAGCAGCTTAGGGGACAGGGGGACCTATGGCTACACCTTC
CASSLGDRGTYGYTF
>TRBV4-2|TRBJ1-2|-|-
TGTGCCAGCAGCCACCCCGGGACATATGGCTACACCTTC
CASSHPGTYGYTF
>TRBV20-1|TRBJ2-5|TRBD2|-
TGCAGTGCTAGAGATTATTTAACTAGCGGGGGCCAAGAGACCCAGTACTTC
CSARDYLTSGGQETQYF
>TRBV5-1|TRBJ1-2|-|few
TGCGCCAGCAGACCCAGTGTGGTGGATGGCTACACCTTC
CASRPSVVDGYTF
>TRBV27|TRBJ1-2|TRBD1|-
TGTGCCAGCAGTTTAGTCAGGGGGAAAGCTAACTATGGCTACACCTTC
CASSLVRGKANYGYTF
>TRBV18|TRBJ2-1|TRBD2|-
TGTGCCAGCTCACCAGCGGGGGGCTGGGGTTACAATGAGCAGTTCTTC
CASSPAGGWGYNEQFF
>TRBV5-5|TRBJ2-7|-|few
TGTGCCAGCAGCACCCCCGTCGGGGGTGTAGGGTACGAGCAGTACTTC
CASSTPVGGVGYEQYF
>TRBV29-1|TRBJ2-1|TRBD1|few
TGCAGCGGATTGACAGGGATCGATGAGCAGTTCTTC
CSGLTGIDEQFF
>TRBV20-1|TRBJ2-2|-|-
TGCAGTGCTAGAGATCTGAGGCATGGCGGGGAGCTGTTTTTT
CSARDLRHGGELFF
>TRBV4-3|TRBJ2-5|-|-
TGCGCCAGCAGCCTCAATCCGGAGCTCTCCGGGGAGACCCAGTACTTC
CASSLNPELSGETQYF
>TRBV11-3|TRBJ2-1|TRBD2|-
TGTGCCAGCAGCCAGGGACTAGCGGGGGGACAAACGGAGCAGTTCTTC
CASSQGLAGGQTEQFF
>TRBV6-6|TRBJ2-1|TRBD2|-
TGTGCCAGCAGTATACGGGGGGATGAGCAGTTCTTC
CASSIRGDEQFF
>TRBV5-1|TRBJ2-3|TRBD2|once
TGCGCCAGCAGCCGATTATCTAGCGGGGGGGCGTCAGATACGCAGTATTTT
CASSRLSSGGASDTQYF
>TRBV12-3/TRBV12-4|TRBJ2-7|-|few
TGTGCCAGCAGTTTTGGGGGGTCTGGATCGTCGACCTACGAGCAGTACTTC
CASSFGGSGSSTYEQYF
>TRBV7-2|TRBJ2-7|TRBD1|-
TGTGCCAGCAGCCCGCAGGGTGGACAGGGCTACGAGCAGTACTTC
CASSPQGGQGYEQYF
>TRBV19|TRBJ1-2|TRBD1|-
TGTGCCAGTAGTATAGACCCGACAGGGGGCGCGAATGGCTACACCTTC
CASSIDPTGGANGYTF
>TRBV6-5|TRBJ2-7|-|-
TGTGCCAGCAGAAACGGACAGTACTACGAGCAGTACTTC
CASRNGQYYEQYF
>TRBV7-2|TRBJ2-7|-|-
TGTGCCAGCCGGGATGACTCCTACGAGCAGTACTTC
CASRDDSYEQYF
>TRBV20-1|TRBJ2-5|-|few
TGCAGTGCTAGAGATCCTAGAGGCAGTGGGGAGACCCAGTACTTC
CSARDPRGSGETQYF
>TRBV11-2|TRBJ2-1|TRBD2|-
TGTGCCAGCAGGCCAGGGACTACCCGGGACAATGAGCAGTTCTTC
CASRPGTTRDNEQFF
>TRBV18|TRBJ1-2|-|-
TGTGCCAGCTCAGAGTTGTCGGATGGCTACACCTTC
CASSELSDGYTF
>TRBV2|TRBJ2-1|-|few
TGTGCCAGCACGTTGGCCTGGGGGGATGAGCAGTTCTTC
CASTLAWGDEQFF
>TRBV18|TRBJ2-1|TRBD1|few
TGTGCCAGCTCACGATACCGGGACAGTGGCAATGAGCAGTTCTTC
CASSRYRDSGNEQFF
>TRBV20-1|TRBJ2-3|-|-
TGCAGTGCTAGAAATCCTAGTCGGACAGATACGCAGTATTTT
CSARNPSRTDTQYF
>TRBV7-2|TRBJ2-5|-|-
TGTGCCAGCAGCCAAACGTATCGGGGGGCATTAGAGACCCAGTACTTC
CASSQTYRGALETQYF
>TRBV7-2|TRBJ2-1|-|few
TGTGCCAGCAGCCCATCAGGGTATGGTGAGCAGTTCTTC
CASSPSGYGEQFF
>TRBV20-1|TRBJ2-7|TRBD1|few
TGCAGTGCCCCGGACAGGCCGAACTCCTACGAGCAGTACTTC
CSAPDRPNSYEQYF
>TRBV7-6|TRBJ1-5|-|few
TGTGCCAGCAGCTTATGGCCGGGTGTCGGCAATCAGCCCCAGCATTTT
CASSLWPGVGNQPQHF
>TRBV7-2|TRBJ2-5|TRBD2|-
TGTGCCAGCAGCTTACCGGGACTAGCGGGACGAGGGACCCAGTACTTC
CASSLPGLAGRGTQYF
>TRBV5-1|TRBJ1-1|-|-
TGCGCCAGCAGCAATACACCGGGACAACACACTGAAGCTTTCTTT
CASSNTPGQHTEAFF
>TRBV4-3|TRBJ2-5|-|few
TGCGCCAGCAGTCGGAGCCCCCAAGAGACCCAGTACTTC
CASSRSPQETQYF
>TRBV5-6|TRBJ2-5|-|few
TGTGCCAGCAGCCCAGAGCAGAGGGAGACCCAGTACTTC
CASSPEQRETQYF
>TRBV10-3|TRBJ1-3|-|-
TGTGCCATCAGGGGAACAGGGAGCTCTGGAAACACCATATATTTT
CAIRGTGSSGNTIYF
>TRBV5-6|TRBJ1-1|-|-
TGTGCCAGCAGCTCCAGGGGAAGAGGCACTGAAGCTTTCTTT
CASSSRGRGTEAFF
>TRBV6-5|TRBJ1-1|-|few
TGTGCCAGCAGCCGAGCCCGGGAGCTCACAGGGAAGAACGAAGCTTTCTTT
CASSRARELTGKNEAFF
>TRBV6-1|TRBJ2-5|-|few
TGTGCCAGCAGTGAAGCCCAACTAGCAGGGGAGACCCAGTACTTC
CASSEAQLAGETQYF
>TRBV6-6|TRBJ1-5|TRBD1|-
TGTGCCAGCAGCTCGACAGGGGTTCAGCCCCAGCATTTT
CASSSTGVQPQHF
>TRBV6-2/TRBV6-3|TRBJ2-3|-|-
TGTGCCAGCAGTTACCCCGTGGCCTTTCCAGATACGCAGTATTTT
CASSYPVAFPDTQYF
>TRBV12-3/TRBV12-4|TRBJ2-5|TRBD1|-
TGTGCCAGCCGGACAGGGGAAGAGACCCAGTACTTC
CASRTGEETQYF